The clone carrying this T cell receptor beta chain was observed a few times. The antigen is not known. The CDR3 has 13 amino acids. The V gene lost 3 bases and the J gene lost 6 bases, with 9 bases spanning the gap. With constant-segment primers, 5'RACE yielded cDNA libraries of TCR alpha and TCR beta that carried sample barcodes and UMIs. TCRdb reanalysed the 5' RACE reads using MiXCR and keeps one entry per CDR3 protein. The data show roughly 86,000 distinct CDR3 sequences, 10% to 15% seen once. The sample originates from a study of T-cell memory formation after mild COVID-19. Study background: Clusters of TCRs were largely donor specific.

Regarding the study as a whole: Researchers report contracting CD4+ clones mostly in CM and EM, with CD8+ clones in EMRA.

Sample: PBMCs or a T cell subset sorted from them (not recorded which). This chain links TRBV12-3 or TRBV12-4 with TRBJ1-5; D gene ambiguous. This receptor was identified in an adult woman who had mild COVID-19 (a few samples of this study predate the infection). Cell type and time point are not known. The CDR3 DNA reads TGTGCCAGCAGTTTCCCAGGCGGTCAGCCCCAGCATTTT. This sequence encodes CASSFPGGQPQHF.